The next 6 T cell receptor beta chains were all read from a single sample in a study of cytomegalovirus exposure and HLA in healthy donors. The primer mix had 60 Vbeta and 13 Jbeta primers. The assay was immunoSEQ multiplex PCR, and TCRdb's table has in-frame clones only and misses some. The table shows about 200,000 clones, with 86% occurring only once. The sample comprised PBMCs. The receptors originated from a woman younger than 45 in good health and CMV-seronegative.

This chain links TRBV9 with TRBJ2-2; 7 bases line up with TRBD1. CDR3 size: 16 residues. Germline values: CDR1 SGDLS, CDR2 YYNGEE. The trim removed 4 bases at V and 5 bases at J, leaving 11 bases unmatched. CDR3 sequence reads: CASSTPRGRGTGELFF. CDR3 sequence (DNA): TGTGCCAGCAGCACCCCCAGGGGGAGAGGAACCGGGGAGCTGTTTTTT.

This clone was recorded a few times. The chain is built from TRBV28 and TRBJ2-5; 7 bases line up with TRBD2. This CDR3 region has 13 residues. The J segment lost 11 bases and the V segment lost 2 bases, leaving 8 bases of the junction unmatched. Looked up from germline, CDR1 is MDHEN and CDR2 is SYDVKM. CDR3 DNA sequence: TGTGCCAGCAGTTTAGGGGTCTGGGGGGGTCAGTACTTC. This sequence encodes CASSLGVWGGQYF.

The chain is built from TRBV5-1 and TRBJ2-3, with D perhaps matching TRBD1 (5 bases). The CDR3 loop spans 17 amino acids. The germline gives CDR1 SGHRS, CDR2 YFSETQ. V was trimmed by 6 bases and J by 4 bases, leaving 24 bases between them. The CDR3 loop reads CASKHLAGLSGADTQYF. The CDR3 nucleotides are TGCGCCAGCAAACATTTGGCAGGGCTGTCTGGAGCAGATACGCAGTATTTT.

This rearrangement joins TRBV29-1 to TRBJ2-1, with 11 bases aligning to TRBD2. This CDR3 region has 15 residues. With 4 bases clipped from V and 7 bases from J, the junction kept 9 bases outside the gene matches. Germline CDR1 and CDR2: SQVTM and ANQGSEA. The CDR3 here is CSVAETSGTGNEQFF. Here the CDR3 DNA reads TGCAGCGTTGCGGAGACTAGCGGGACGGGAAATGAGCAGTTCTTC.

This chain joins TRBV5-1 and TRBJ2-5, with 9 bases lining up with TRBD2. This CDR3 has 15 amino acids. Germline V gene lookup returns CDR1 SGHRS and CDR2 YFSETQ. After removal of 1 base from V and 5 bases from J, the junction contained 6 bases not matched to a gene. The CDR3 loop reads CASSLTLAGYETQYF. Written as DNA, the CDR3 is TGCGCCAGCAGCTTGACGCTAGCGGGATATGAGACCCAGTACTTC. The complete variable domain, with remaining parts taken from reference TRBV5-1 and TRBJ2-5, reads KAGVTQTPRYLIKTRGQQVTLSCSPISGHRSVSWYQQTPGQGLQFLFEYFSETQRNKGNFPGRFSGRQFSNSRSEMNVSTLELGDSALYLCASSLTLAGYETQYFGPGTRLLVL.

This clone was seen a handful of times. V gene TRBV27 combines with J gene TRBJ2-3, with a possible D match to TRBD2 (6 bases). V gave up 6 bases and J gave up 0 bases, with 13 bases separating them. CDR1 is MNHEY, CDR2 SMNVEV, per germline (reference sequence). The CDR3 consists of 15 residues. CDR3 amino acids: CASSPVAASTDTQYF. The CDR3 nucleotides read TGTGCCAGCAGCCCTGTAGCGGCTAGCACAGATACGCAGTATTTT.